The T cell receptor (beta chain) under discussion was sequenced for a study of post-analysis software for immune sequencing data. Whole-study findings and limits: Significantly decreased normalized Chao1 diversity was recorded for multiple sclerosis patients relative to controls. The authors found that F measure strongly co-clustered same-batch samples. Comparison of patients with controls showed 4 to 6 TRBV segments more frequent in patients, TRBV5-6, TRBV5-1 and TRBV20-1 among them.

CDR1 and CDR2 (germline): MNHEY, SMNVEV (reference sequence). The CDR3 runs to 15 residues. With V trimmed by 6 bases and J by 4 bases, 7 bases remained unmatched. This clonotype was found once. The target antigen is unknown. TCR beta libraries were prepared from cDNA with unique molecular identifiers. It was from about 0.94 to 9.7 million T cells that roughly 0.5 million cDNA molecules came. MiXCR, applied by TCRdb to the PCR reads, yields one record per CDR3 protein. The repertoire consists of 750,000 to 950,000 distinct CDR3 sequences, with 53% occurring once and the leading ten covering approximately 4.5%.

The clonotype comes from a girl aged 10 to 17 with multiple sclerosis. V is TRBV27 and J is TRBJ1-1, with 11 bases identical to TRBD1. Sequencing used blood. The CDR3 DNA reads TGTGCCAGCAGCCGGACAGGGGGCGCGAGCACTGAAGCTTTCTTT. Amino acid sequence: CASSRTGGASTEAFF.